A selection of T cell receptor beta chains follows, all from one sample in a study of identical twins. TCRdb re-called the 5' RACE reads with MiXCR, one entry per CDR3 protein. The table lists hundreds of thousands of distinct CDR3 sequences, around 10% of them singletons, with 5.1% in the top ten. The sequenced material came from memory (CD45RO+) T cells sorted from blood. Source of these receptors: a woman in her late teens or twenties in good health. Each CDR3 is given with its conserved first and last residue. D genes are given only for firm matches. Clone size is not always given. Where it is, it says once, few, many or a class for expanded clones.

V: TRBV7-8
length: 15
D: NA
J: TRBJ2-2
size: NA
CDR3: CASTWAVTNTGELFF
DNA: TGTGCCAGCACATGGGCGGTCACGAACACCGGGGAGCTGTTTTTT

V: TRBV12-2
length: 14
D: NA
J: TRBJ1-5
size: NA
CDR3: CASRFPGWNQPQHF
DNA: TGTGCAAGTCGCTTCCCAGGGTGGAATCAGCCCCAGCATTTT

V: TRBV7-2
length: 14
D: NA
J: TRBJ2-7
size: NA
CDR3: CASSLVPEQGEQYF
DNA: TGTGCCAGCAGCTTAGTCCCGGAGCAAGGCGAGCAGTACTTC

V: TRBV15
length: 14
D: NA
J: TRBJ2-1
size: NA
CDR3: CATRPQGGMGEQFF
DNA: TGTGCCACCCGTCCGCAGGGAGGAATGGGTGAGCAGTTCTTC

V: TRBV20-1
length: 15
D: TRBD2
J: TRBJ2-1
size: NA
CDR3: CSAPLTSGIYDEQFF
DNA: TGCAGTGCGCCTCTGACTAGCGGGATTTATGATGAGCAGTTCTTC

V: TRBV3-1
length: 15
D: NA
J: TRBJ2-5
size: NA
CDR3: CACSPGPFYQETQYF
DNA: TGTGCCTGCAGCCCAGGACCCTTCTACCAAGAGACCCAGTACTTC

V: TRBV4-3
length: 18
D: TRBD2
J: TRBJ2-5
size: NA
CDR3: CASSQDVLADFLQETQYF
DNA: TGCGCCAGCAGCCAAGATGTACTAGCGGATTTCTTACAAGAGACCCAGTACTTC

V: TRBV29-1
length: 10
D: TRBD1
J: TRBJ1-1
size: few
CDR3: CSVVQGRAFF
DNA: TGCAGCGTTGTACAGGGGAGAGCTTTCTTT

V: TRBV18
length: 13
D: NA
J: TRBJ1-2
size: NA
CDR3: CASSTSGGGGYTF
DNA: TGTGCCAGCTCCACGAGCGGGGGCGGTGGCTACACCTTC

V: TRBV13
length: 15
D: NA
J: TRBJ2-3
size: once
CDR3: CAISPGPIGTDTQYF
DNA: TGTGCCATCAGCCCCGGGCCTATCGGAACAGATACGCAGTATTTT

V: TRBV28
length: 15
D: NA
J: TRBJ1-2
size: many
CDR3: CASSFFPRANYGYTF
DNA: TGTGCCAGCAGTTTCTTCCCTAGAGCTAACTATGGCTACACCTTC

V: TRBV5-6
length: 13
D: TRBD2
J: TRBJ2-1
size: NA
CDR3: CASSPGTSSEQFF
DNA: TGTGCCAGCAGCCCGGGGACTAGCTCTGAGCAGTTCTTC

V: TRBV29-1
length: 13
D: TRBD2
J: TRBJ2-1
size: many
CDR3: CSGGLAGVNEQFF
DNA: TGCAGCGGTGGACTAGCGGGGGTGAATGAGCAGTTCTTC

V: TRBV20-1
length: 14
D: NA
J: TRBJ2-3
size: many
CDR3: CSARDPLSLDTQYF
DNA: TGCAGTGCTAGGGACCCCTTGTCCCTAGATACGCAGTATTTT

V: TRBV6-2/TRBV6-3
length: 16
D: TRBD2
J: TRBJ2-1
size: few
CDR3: CASNRGGTSAYNEQFF
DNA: TGTGCCAGCAATAGAGGCGGGACTAGCGCGTACAATGAGCAGTTCTTC

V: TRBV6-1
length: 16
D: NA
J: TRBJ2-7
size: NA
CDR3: CASRAETRLRSYEQYF
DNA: TGTGCCAGCAGAGCTGAAACTAGACTTCGGAGCTACGAGCAGTACTTC

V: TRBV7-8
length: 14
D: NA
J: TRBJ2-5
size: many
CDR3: CASSLEPSRETQYF
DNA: TGTGCCAGCAGCTTAGAACCCTCACGGGAGACCCAGTACTTC

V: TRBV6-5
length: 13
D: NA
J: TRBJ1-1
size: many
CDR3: CASSLTRNTEAFF
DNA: TGTGCCAGCAGTTTAACAAGGAACACTGAAGCTTTCTTT

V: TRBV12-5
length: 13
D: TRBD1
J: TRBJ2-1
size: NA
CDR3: CASATGTANEQFF
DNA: TGTGCTAGTGCCACCGGGACAGCCAATGAGCAGTTCTTC

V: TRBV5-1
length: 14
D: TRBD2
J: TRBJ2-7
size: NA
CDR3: CASSSSGGVYEQYF
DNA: TGCGCCAGCAGCTCTAGCGGGGGGGTATACGAGCAGTACTTC

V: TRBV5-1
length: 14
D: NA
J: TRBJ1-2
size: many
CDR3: CASSSLDKGNGYTF
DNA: TGCGCCAGCAGCTCCTTAGACAAGGGGAATGGCTACACCTTC

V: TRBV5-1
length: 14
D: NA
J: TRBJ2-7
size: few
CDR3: CASRRGQTAYEQYF
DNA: TGCGCCAGCAGAAGAGGACAGACAGCCTACGAGCAGTACTTC

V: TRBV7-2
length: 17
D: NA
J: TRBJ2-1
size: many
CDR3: CASSLGGLLSSYNEQFF
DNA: TGTGCCAGCAGCTTAGGGGGACTCCTGAGCTCCTACAATGAGCAGTTCTTC

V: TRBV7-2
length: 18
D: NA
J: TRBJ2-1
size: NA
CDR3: CASSLARTRARWYNEQFF
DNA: TGTGCCAGCAGCTTAGCCCGGACCAGAGCCCGATGGTACAATGAGCAGTTCTTC

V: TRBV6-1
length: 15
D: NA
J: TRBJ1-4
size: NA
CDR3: CASSPDGKPNEKLFF
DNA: TGTGCCAGCAGCCCGGACGGGAAACCAAATGAAAAACTGTTTTTT

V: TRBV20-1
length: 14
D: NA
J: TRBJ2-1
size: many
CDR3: CSASLAKRANEQFF
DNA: TGCAGTGCTAGTCTGGCCAAGCGGGCCAATGAGCAGTTCTTC

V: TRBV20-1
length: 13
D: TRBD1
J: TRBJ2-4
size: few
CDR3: CSAEGQVGNIQYF
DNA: TGCAGTGCTGAAGGACAGGTCGGGAACATTCAGTACTTC

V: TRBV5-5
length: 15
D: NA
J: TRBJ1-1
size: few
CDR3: CASSPTHGRTGEAFF
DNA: TGTGCCAGCAGCCCCACCCACGGACGAACAGGGGAAGCTTTCTTT

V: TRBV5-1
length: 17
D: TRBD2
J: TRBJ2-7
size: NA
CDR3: CASSPDASGPSRNEQYF
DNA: TGCGCCAGCAGCCCGGACGCTAGCGGGCCAAGTAGAAACGAGCAGTACTTC

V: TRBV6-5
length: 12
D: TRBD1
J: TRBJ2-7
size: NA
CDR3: CASIRGLYEQYF
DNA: TGTGCCAGCATAAGGGGGCTCTACGAGCAGTACTTC

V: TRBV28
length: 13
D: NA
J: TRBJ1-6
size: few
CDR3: CASAPGLLGALHF
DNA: TGTGCCAGCGCCCCTGGCTTACTTGGAGCCCTCCACTTT

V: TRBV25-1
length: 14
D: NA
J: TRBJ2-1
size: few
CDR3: CASSVGGSYNEQFF
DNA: TGTGCCAGCAGCGTTGGCGGCTCCTACAATGAGCAGTTCTTC

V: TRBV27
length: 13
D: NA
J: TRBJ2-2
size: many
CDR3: CASSSDYTGELFF
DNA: TGTGCCAGCAGTTCAGACTATACCGGGGAGCTGTTTTTT

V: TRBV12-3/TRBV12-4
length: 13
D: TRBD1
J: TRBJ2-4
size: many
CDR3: CASRTTGGHIQYF
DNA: TGTGCCAGCAGAACGACAGGGGGTCACATTCAGTACTTC

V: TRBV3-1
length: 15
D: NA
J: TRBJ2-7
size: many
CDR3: CASSQEQGEIYEQYF
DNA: TGTGCCAGCAGCCAAGAACAGGGCGAGATCTACGAGCAGTACTTC

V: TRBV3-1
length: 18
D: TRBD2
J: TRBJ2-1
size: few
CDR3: CASSQDTSGGAAYNEQFF
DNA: TGTGCCAGCAGCCAAGATACTAGCGGGGGGGCCGCCTACAATGAGCAGTTCTTC

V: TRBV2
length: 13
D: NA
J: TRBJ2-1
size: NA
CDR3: CASSEGGAKGAFF
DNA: TGTGCCAGCAGTGAAGGGGGGGCAAAGGGGGCTTTCTTC

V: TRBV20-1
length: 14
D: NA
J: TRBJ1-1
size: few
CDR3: CSASINSPNTEAFF
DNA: TGCAGTGCTAGTATCAACAGCCCGAACACTGAAGCTTTCTTT

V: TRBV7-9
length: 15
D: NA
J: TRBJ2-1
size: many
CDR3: CASSRYRGGYNEQFF
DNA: TGTGCCAGCAGCCGGTACAGGGGAGGATACAATGAGCAGTTCTTC

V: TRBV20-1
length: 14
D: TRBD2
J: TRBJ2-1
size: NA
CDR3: CSARGTSPYNEQFF
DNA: TGCAGTGCTAGAGGGACTAGCCCCTACAATGAGCAGTTCTTC

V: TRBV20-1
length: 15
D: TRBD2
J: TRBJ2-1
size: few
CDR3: CSARLGSGGYNEQFF
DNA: TGCAGTGCTAGATTAGGAAGCGGGGGTTACAATGAGCAGTTCTTC

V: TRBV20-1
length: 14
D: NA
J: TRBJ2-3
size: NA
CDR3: CSASEGGTTDTQYF
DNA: TGCAGTGCTAGTGAAGGGGGGACCACAGATACGCAGTATTTT

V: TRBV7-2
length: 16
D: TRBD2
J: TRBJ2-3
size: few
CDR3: CASSFLAGYITDTQYF
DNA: TGTGCCAGCAGCTTTCTAGCGGGATACATCACAGATACGCAGTATTTT

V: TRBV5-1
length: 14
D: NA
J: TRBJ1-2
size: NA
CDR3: CASSLEWGVYGYTF
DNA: TGCGCCAGCAGCTTGGAGTGGGGGGTCTATGGCTACACCTTC

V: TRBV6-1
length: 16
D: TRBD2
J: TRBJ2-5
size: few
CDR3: CASTRLAGGPGETQYF
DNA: TGTGCCAGCACCAGACTAGCGGGAGGGCCGGGAGAGACCCAGTACTTC

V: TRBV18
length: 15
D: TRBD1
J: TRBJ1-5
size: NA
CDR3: CASSPFTGEDQPQHF
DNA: TGTGCCAGCTCACCCTTCACAGGGGAGGACCAGCCCCAGCATTTT

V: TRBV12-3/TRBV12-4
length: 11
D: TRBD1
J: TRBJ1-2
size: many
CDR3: CASSSGQAMIF
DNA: TGTGCCAGCAGCTCGGGACAGGCCATGATCTTC

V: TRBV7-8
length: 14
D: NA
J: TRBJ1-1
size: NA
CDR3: CASSITTVNTEAFF
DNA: TGTGCCAGCAGCATCACGACGGTGAACACTGAAGCTTTCTTT

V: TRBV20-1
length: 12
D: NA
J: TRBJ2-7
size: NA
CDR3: CSLQGRLDEQYF
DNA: TGCAGTCTACAGGGTCGGCTCGACGAGCAGTACTTC

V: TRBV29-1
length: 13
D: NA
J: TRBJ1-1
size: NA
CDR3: CSGRGAMNTEAFF
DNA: TGCAGCGGCCGCGGGGCAATGAACACTGAAGCTTTCTTT

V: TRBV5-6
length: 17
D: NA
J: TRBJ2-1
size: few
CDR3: CASSLGGFDSSYNEQFF
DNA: TGTGCCAGCAGCTTGGGGGGGTTTGATAGCTCCTACAATGAGCAGTTCTTC

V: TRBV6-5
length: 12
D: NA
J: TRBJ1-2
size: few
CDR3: CASSYSTGGYTF
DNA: TGTGCCAGCAGTTACTCGACGGGTGGCTACACCTTC

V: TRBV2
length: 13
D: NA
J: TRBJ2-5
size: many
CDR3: CASSAQTRETQYF
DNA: TGTGCCAGCAGTGCTCAGACCAGGGAGACCCAGTACTTC

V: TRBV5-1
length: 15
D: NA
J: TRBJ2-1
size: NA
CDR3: CASSFSDNSYNEQFF
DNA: TGCGCCAGCAGCTTTTCAGACAACTCCTACAATGAGCAGTTCTTC